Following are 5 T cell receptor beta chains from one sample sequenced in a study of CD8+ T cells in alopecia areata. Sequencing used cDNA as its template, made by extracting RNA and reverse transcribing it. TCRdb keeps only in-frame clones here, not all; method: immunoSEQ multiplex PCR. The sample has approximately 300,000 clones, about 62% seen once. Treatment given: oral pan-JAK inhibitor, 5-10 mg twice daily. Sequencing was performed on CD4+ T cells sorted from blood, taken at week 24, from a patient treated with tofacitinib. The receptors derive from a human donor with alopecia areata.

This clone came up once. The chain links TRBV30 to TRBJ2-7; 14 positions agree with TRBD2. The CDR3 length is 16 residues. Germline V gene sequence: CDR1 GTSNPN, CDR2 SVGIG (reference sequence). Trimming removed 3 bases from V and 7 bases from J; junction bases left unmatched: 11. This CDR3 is CAWRRTSGGYPWEQYF. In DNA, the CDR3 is TGTGCCTGGAGGCGGACTAGCGGGGGGTACCCCTGGGAGCAGTACTTC.

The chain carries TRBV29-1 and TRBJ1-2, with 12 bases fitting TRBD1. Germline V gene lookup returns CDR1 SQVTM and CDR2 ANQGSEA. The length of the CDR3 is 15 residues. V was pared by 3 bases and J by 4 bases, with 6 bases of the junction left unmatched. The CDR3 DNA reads TGCAGCGTTGATATCGGGACAGGGGGCACCTATGGCTACACCTTC. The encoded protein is CSVDIGTGGTYGYTF.

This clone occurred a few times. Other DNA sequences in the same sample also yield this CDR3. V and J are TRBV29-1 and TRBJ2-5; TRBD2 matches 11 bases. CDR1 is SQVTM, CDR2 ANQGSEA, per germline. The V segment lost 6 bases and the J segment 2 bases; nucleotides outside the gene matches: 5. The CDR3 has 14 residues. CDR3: CSVDGTSGQETQYF. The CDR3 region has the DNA TGCAGCGTAGACGGGACTAGCGGACAAGAGACCCAGTACTTC.

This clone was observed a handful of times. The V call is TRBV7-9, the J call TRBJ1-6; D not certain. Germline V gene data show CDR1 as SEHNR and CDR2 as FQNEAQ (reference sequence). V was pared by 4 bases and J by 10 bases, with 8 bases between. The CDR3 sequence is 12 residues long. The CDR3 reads CASSSYGSPLHF. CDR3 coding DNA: TGTGCCAGCAGCTCTTACGGCTCACCCCTCCACTTT.

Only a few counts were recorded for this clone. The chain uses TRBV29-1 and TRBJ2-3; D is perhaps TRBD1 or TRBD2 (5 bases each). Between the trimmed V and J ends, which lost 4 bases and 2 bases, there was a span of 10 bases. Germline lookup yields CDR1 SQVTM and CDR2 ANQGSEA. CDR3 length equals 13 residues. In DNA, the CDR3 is TGCAGCGTTGTAGGGGACCTCACAGATACGCAGTATTTT. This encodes CSVVGDLTDTQYF.